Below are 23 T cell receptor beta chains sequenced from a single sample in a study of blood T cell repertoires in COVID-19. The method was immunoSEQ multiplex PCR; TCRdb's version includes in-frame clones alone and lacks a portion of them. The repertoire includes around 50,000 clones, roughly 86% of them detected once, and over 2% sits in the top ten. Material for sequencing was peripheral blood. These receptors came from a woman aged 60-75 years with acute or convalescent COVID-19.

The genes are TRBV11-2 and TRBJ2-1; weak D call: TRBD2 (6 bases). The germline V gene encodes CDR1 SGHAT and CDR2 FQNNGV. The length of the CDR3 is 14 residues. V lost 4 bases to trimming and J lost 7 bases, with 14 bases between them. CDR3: CASSSRLVRNEQFF. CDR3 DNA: TGTGCCAGCAGCTCTAGACTAGTCCGGAATGAGCAGTTCTTC.

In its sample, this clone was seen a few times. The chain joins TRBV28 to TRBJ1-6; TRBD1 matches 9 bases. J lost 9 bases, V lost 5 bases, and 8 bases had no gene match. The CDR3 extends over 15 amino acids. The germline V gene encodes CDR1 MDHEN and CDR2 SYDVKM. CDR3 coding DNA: TGTGCCAGCAGTGCTAACAGGGGGCGAAGTTCACCCCTCCACTTT. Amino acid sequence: CASSANRGRSSPLHF.

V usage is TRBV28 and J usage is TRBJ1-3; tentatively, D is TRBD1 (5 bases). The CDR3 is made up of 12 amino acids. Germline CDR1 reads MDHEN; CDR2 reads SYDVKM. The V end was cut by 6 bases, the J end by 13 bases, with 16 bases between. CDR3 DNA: TGTGCCAGCAGCTCGGGACTCCACCCAATATATTTT. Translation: CASSSGLHPIYF.

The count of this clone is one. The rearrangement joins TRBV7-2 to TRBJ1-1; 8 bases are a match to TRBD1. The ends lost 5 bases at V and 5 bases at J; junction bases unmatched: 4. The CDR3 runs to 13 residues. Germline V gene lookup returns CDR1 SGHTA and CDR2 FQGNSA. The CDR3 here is CASSSRQGTEAFF. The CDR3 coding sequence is TGTGCCAGCAGCAGCCGACAGGGGACTGAAGCTTTCTTT.

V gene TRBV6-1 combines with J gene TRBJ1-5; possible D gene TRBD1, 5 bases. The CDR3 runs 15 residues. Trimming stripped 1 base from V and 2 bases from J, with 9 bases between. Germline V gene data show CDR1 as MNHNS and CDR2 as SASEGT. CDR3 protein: CASSEGRGGNQPQHF. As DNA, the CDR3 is TGTGCCAGCAGTGAAGGGAGGGGTGGCAATCAGCCCCAGCATTTT.

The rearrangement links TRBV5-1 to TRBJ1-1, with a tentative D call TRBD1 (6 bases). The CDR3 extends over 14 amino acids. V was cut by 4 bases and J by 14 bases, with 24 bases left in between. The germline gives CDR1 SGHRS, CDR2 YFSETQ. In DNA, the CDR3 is TGCGCCAGCAGCGAAGGATCCGGGACATCTAATGAGTTCTTT. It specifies CASSEGSGTSNEFF. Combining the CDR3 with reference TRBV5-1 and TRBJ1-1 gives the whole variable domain KAGVTQTPRYLIKTRGQQVTLSCSPISGHRSVSWYQQTPGQGLQFLFEYFSETQRNKGNFPGRFSGRQFSNSRSEMNVSTLELGDSALYLCASSEGSGTSNEFFGQGTRLTVV.

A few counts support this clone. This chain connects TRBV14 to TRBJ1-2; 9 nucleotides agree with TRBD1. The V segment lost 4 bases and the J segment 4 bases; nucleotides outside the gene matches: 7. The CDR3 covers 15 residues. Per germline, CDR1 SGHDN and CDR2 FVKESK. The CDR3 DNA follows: TGTGCCAGCAGCCGAGGACAGGGGCACCTCTATGGCTACACCTTC. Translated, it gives CASSRGQGHLYGYTF.

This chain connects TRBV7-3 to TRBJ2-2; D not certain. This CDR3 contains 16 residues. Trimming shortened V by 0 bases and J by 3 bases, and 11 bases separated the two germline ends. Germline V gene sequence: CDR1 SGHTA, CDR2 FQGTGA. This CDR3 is CASSLTGTRDTGELFF. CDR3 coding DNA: TGTGCCAGCAGCTTAACGGGTACTCGGGACACCGGGGAGCTGTTTTTT.

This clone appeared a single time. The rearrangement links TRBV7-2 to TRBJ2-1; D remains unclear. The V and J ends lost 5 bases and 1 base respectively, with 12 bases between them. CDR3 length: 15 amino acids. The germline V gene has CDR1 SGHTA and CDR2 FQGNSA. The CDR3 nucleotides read TGTGCCAGCAGCCAAAGACTCGGGTCCTACAATGAGCAGTTCTTC. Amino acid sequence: CASSQRLGSYNEQFF.

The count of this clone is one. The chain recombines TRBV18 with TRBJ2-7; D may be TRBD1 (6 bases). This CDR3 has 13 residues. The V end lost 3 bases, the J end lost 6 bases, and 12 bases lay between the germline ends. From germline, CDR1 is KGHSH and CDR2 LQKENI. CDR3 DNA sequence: TGTGCCAGCTCACCCGGAACAGGGTCCGAGCAGTACTTC. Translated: CASSPGTGSEQYF.

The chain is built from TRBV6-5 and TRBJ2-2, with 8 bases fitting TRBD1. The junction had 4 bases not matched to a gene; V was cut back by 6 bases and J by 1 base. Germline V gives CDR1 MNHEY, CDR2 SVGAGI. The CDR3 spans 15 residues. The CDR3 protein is CASSSQGVNTGELFF. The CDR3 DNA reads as TGTGCCAGCAGCTCACAGGGGGTGAACACCGGGGAGCTGTTTTTT.

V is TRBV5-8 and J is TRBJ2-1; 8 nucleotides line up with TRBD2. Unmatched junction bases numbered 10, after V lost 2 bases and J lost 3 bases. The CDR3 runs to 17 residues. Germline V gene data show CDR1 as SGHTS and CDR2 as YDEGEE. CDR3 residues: CASSFSGGRPLYNEQFF. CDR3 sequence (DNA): TGTGCCAGCAGCTTCAGCGGGGGCCGCCCCCTCTACAATGAGCAGTTCTTC.

The CDR3 region is CASSDRRGTSFYEQYF. CDR3 bases: TGTGCCAGCAGCGATAGGCGAGGGACTAGTTTCTACGAGCAGTACTTC. This chain joins TRBV14 and TRBJ2-7; 8 bases align to TRBD2. The CDR3 is 16 residues long. Germline loops: CDR1 SGHDN, CDR2 FVKESK. V lost 5 bases, J lost 3 bases, and 12 bases stayed unmatched.

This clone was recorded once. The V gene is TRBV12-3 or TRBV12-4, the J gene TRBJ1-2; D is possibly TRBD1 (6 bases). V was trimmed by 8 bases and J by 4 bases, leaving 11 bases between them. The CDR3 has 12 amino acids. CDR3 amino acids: CASGQSGYGYTF. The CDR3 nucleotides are TGTGCCAGCGGACAGTCTGGCTATGGCTACACCTTC.

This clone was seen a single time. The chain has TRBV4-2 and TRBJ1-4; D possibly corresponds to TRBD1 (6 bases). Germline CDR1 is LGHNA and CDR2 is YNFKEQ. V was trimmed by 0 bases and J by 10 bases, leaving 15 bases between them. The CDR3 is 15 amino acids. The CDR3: CASSQDLTLRGKLFF. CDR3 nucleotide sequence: TGTGCCAGCAGCCAAGATCTTACTCTCAGGGGAAAACTGTTTTTT.

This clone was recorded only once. CDR3 in DNA: TGTGCCAGCAGCGTAGCCCCACAGATGAACACTGAAGCTTTCTTT. It yields the protein CASSVAPQMNTEAFF. J is TRBJ1-1 and V is TRBV9, with D hard to call. This CDR3 region has 15 residues. The ends were cut back, 0 bases at V and 0 bases at J, with 9 bases in the middle. Germline V gene lookup returns CDR1 SGDLS and CDR2 YYNGEE.

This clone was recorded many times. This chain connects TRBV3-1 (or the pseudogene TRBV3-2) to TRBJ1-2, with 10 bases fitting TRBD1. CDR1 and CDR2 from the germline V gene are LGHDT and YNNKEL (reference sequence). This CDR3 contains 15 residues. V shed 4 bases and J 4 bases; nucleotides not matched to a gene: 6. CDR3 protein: CASSPGTGAPYGYTF. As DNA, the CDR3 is TGTGCCAGCAGCCCGGGGACAGGGGCCCCCTATGGCTACACCTTC.

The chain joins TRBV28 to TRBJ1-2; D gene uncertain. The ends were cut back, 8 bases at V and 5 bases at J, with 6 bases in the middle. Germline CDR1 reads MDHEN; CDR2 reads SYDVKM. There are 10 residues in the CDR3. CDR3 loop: CASGPYGYTF. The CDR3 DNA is TGTGCCAGCGGCCCTTATGGCTACACCTTC.

CDR3 loop: CASSSLADNEQFF. The DNA for the CDR3 is TGTGCCAGCAGCAGCTTAGCGGACAATGAGCAGTTCTTC. This chain links TRBV11-3 with TRBJ2-1; D is perhaps TRBD2 (6 bases). This CDR3 region has 13 residues. V shed 5 bases and J shed 5 bases, with 10 bases lying between them. Germline assignment: CDR1 SGHNT and CDR2 YENEEA.

The CDR3 coding sequence is TGTGCCAGCAGCCATACAGGGTCGAATGAAAAACTGTTTTTT. Translating gives CASSHTGSNEKLFF. The chain combines TRBV4-2 with TRBJ1-4; D may be TRBD1 (6 bases). In germline, CDR1 is LGHNA, CDR2 YNFKEQ. V gave up 3 bases and J gave up 5 bases, with 10 bases separating them. The CDR3 spans 14 residues.

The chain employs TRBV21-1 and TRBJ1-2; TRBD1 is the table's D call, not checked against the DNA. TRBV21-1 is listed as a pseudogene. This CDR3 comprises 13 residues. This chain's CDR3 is CASVQQGVYGYTF. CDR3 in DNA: TGTGCCAGCGTTCAACAGGGGGTCTATGGCTACACCTTC.

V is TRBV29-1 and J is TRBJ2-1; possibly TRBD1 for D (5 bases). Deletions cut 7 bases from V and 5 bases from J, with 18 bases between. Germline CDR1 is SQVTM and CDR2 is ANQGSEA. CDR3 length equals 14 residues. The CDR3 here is CSGFRSDRDNEQFF. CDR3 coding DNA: TGCAGCGGATTTCGCTCTGACAGAGACAATGAGCAGTTCTTC.

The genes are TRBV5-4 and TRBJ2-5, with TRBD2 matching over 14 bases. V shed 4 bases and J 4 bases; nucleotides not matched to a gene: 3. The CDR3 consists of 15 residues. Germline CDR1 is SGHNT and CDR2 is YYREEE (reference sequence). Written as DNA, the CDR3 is TGTGCCAGCAGCCCGGGACTAGCGGGAGTAGAGACCCAGTACTTC. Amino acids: CASSPGLAGVETQYF.